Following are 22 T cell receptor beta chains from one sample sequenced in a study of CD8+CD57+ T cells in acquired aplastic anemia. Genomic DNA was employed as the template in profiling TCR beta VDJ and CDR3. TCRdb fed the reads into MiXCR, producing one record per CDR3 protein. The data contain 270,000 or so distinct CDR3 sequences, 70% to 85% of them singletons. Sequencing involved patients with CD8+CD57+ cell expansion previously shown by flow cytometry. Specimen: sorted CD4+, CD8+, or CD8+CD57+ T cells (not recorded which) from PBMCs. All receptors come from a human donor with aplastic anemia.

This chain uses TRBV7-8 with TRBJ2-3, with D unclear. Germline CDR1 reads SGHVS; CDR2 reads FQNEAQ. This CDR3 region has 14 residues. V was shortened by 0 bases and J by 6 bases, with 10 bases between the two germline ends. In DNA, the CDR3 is TGTGCCAGCAGCTTAGCGCCAGGTGGCGATACGCAGTATTTT. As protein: CASSLAPGGDTQYF.

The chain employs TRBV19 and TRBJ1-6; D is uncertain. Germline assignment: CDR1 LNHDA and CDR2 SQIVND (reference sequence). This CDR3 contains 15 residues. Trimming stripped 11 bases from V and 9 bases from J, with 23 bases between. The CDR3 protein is CASRELDRAISPLHF. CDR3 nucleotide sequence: TGTGCCTCGCGGGAATTGGACCGCGCCATTTCACCCCTCCACTTT.

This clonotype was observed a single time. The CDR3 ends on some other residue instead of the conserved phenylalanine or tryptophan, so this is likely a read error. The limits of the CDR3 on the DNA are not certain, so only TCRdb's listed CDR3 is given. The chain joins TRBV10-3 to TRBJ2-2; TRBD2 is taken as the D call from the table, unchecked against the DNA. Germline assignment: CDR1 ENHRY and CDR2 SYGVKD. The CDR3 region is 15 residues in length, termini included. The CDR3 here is CAISESAGDTGEEFL.

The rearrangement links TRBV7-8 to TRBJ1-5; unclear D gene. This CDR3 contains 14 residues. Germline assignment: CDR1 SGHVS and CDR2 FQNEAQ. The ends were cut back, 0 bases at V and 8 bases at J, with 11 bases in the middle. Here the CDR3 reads CASSLAGGTEPQHF. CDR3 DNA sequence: TGTGCCAGCAGCTTAGCCGGTGGCACCGAGCCCCAGCATTTT.

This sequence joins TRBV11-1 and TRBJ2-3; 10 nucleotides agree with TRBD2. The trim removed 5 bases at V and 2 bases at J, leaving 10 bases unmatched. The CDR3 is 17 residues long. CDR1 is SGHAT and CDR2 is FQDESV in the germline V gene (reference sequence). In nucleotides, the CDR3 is TGTGCCAGCAGCCATCCAACTAGCGGGGCTGCCACAGATACGCAGTATTTT. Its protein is CASSHPTSGAATDTQYF.

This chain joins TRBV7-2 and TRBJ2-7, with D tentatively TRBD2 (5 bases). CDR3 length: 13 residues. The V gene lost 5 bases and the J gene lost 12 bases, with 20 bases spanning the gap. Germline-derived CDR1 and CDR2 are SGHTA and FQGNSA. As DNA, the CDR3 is TGTGCCAGCAGCAAACCGGGCGCCTGGGAGACGTACTTC. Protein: CASSKPGAWETYF.

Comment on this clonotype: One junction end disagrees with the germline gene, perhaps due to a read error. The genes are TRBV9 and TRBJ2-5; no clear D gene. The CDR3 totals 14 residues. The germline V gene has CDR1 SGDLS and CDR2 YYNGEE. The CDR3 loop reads CATSVGSDTQTFYF. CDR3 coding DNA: TGTGCCACCAGCGTAGGGTCAGATACGCAGACCTTTTACTTC.

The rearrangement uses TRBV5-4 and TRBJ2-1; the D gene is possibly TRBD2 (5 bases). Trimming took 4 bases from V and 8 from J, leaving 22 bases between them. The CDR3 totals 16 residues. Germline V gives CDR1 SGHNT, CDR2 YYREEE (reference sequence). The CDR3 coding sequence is TGTGCCAGCAGCCAGACGAGCGGAAACGGTCAGGATGAGCAGTTCTTC. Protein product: CASSQTSGNGQDEQFF. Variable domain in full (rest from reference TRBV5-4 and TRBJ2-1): ETGVTQSPTHLIKTRGQQVTLRCSSQSGHNTVSWYQQALGQGPQFIFQYYREEENGRGNFPPRFSGLQFPNYSSELNVNALELDDSALYLCASSQTSGNGQDEQFFGPGTRLTVL.

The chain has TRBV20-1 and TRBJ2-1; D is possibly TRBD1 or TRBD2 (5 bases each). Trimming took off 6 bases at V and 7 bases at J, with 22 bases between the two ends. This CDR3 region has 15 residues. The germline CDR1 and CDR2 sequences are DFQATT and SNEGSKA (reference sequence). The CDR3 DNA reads TGCAGTGCCAGTAGTGGGGGACGCAAGAATAATGAGCAGTTCTTC. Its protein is CSASSGGRKNNEQFF.

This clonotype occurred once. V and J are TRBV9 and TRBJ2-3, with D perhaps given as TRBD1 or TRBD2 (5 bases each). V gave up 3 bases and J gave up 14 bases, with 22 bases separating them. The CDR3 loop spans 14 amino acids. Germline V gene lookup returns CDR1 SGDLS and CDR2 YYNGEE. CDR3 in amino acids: CASSGQVGTTEAYF. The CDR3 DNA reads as TGTGCCAGCAGCGGGCAGGTGGGGACCACTGAGGCGTATTTT.

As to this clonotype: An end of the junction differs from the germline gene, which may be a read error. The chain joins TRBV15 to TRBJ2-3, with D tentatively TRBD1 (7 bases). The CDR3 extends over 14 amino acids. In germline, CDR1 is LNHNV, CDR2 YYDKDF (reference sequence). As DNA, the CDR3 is TGTGCCACCAGCGGAGGGGGCGGAGCCTACAAGCAGTATTTC. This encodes CATSGGGGAYKQYF.

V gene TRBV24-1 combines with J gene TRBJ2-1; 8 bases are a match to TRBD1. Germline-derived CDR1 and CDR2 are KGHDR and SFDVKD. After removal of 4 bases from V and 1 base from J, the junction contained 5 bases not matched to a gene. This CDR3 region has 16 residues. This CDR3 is CATSDRGQGSYNEQFF. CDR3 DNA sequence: TGTGCCACCAGTGACCGAGGACAGGGATCCTACAATGAGCAGTTCTTC.

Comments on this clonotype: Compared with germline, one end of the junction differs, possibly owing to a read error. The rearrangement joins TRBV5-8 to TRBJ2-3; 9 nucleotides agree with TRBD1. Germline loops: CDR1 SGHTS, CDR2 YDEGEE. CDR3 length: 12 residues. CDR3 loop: CASSFVQGALYF. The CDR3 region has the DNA TGTGCCAGCAGTTTCGTACAGGGGGCGCTTTACTTC.

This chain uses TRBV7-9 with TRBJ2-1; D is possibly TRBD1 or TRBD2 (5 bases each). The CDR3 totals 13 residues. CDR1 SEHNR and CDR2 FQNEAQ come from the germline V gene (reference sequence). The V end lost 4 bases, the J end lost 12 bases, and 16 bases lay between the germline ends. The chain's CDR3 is CASSSGTGDGQFF. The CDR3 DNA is TGTGCCAGCAGCTCCGGGACGGGCGATGGGCAGTTCTTC.

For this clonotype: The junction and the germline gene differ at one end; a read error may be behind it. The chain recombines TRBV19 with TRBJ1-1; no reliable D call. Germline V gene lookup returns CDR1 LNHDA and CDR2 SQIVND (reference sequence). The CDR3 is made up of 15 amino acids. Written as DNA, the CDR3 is TGTGCCAGTAGTATAGATAGCGGAGGCTACACTGAAGATTTCTTT. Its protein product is CASSIDSGGYTEDFF.

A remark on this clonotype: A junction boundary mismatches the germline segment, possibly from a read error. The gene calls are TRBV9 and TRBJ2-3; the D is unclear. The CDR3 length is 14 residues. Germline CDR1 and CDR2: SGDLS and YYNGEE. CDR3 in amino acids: CASSVAGARDTHHF. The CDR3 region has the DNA TGTGCCAGCAGCGTAGCGGGCGCTCGAGATACGCACCATTTT. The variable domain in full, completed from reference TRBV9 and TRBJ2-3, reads DSGVTQTPKHLITATGQRVTLRCSPRSGDLSVYWYQQSLDQGLQFLIQYYNGEERAKGNILERFSAQQFPDLHSELNLSSLELGDSALYFCASSVAGARDTHHFGPGTRLTVL.

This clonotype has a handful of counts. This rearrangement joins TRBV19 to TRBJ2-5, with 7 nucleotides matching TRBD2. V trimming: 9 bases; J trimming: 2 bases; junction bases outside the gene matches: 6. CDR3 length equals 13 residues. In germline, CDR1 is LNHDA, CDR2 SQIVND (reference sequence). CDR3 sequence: CASGGTGQETQYF. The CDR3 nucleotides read TGTGCCAGCGGGGGGACCGGGCAAGAGACCCAGTACTTC.

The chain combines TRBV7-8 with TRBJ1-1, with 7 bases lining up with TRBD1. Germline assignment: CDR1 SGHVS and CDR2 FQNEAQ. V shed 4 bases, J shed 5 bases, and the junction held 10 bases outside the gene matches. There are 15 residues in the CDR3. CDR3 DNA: TGTGCCAGCAGCTCGGATCTGACAGGGAAGACTGAAGCTTTCTTT. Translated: CASSSDLTGKTEAFF.

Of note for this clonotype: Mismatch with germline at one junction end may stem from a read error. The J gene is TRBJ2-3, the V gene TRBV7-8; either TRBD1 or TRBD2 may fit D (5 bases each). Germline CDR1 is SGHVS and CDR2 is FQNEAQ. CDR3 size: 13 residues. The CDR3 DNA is TGTGCCAGCGGCTTCGGGGCCACAGCCAATACGCATTTT. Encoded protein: CASGFGATANTHF.

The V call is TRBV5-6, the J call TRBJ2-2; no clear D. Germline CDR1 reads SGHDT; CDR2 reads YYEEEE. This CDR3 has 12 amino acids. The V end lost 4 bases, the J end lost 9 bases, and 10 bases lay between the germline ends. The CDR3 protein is CASSLRDRELFF. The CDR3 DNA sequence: TGTGCCAGCAGCCTCCGTGACAGGGAGCTGTTTTTT.

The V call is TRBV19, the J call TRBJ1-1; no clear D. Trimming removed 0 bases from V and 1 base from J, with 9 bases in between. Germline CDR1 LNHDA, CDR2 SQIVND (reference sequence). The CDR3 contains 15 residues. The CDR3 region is CASSIDSAGNTEAFF. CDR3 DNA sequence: TGTGCCAGTAGTATAGATAGCGCAGGGAACACTGAAGCTTTCTTT.

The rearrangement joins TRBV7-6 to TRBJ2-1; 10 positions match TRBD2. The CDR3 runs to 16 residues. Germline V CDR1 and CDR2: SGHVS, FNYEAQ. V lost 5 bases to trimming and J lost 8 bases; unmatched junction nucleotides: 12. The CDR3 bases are TGTGCCAGCAGCCTACGAAGAAGCGGGGGGGGCGATGAGCAGTTCTTC. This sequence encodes CASSLRRSGGGDEQFF.